The sequence of this TCR beta chain was determined in a study of shared clonotypes between healthy human individuals. For the study at large: CD4 naive and memory got three plates each, CD8 naive two, CD8 memory one.

CD4+ cell separation produced CD45RA+ naive and CD45RA-negative memory subsets. Remarks on this clone: Its antigen is as yet unknown.

Germline lookup yields CDR1 SGHAT and CDR2 FQNNGV. The length of the CDR3 is 18 residues. The V and J ends lost 5 bases and 1 base respectively, with 23 bases between them. The run depth of the assay was deep. Some clones are missing from TCRdb's copy, which holds only in-frame ones; the method was immunoSEQ multiplex PCR. The sample lists approximately 1,500,000 clones, 95% to 97% occurring once. General study findings and limits: Naive CD4 clonotypes overlapped across a few donors at roughly 4.5%.

The receptor's source is a man aged 25-45 years in good health. The rearrangement uses TRBV11-2 and TRBJ1-1, with a weak D call TRBD1 (5 bases). Sequencing was done on a sample of naive CD4+ T cells sorted from blood. Subset given: CD45RA+ positively selected. CDR3 protein: CASSPLSPGLGRNTEAFF. In nucleotides, the CDR3 is TGTGCCAGCAGCCCGTTAAGTCCGGGGCTGGGCAGGAACACTGAAGCTTTCTTT.